Listed below are T cell receptor beta chains from one sample, sequenced in a study of prognosis after radiotherapy for stage I lung cancer. TCRdb re-derived calls from the multiplex PCR reads in MiXCR, one entry per CDR3 protein. The sample carries about 8,500 distinct CDR3 sequences, approximately 60% recorded once. This material consisted of PBMCs, taken before or after stereotactic body radiation therapy (not recorded which). The origin of the receptors is a donor aged 50 or older with non-small cell lung cancer. Both conserved end residues are part of each CDR3. The D gene is left open where the match is weak.

NA	TRBV20-1	TRBJ2-3	16	CSARVFAVGDTDTQYF
NA	TRBV20-1	TRBJ1-4	14	CSARGTGFYEKLFF
TRBD2	TRBV2	TRBJ2-3	14	CASSASGPADTQYF
NA	TRBV20-1	TRBJ2-1	13	CSATRSGEEEQFF
NA	TRBV6-1	TRBJ2-2	13	CASSPYLSGELFF
TRBD1	TRBV19	TRBJ1-5	16	CASTPERQGRNQPQHF
TRBD1	TRBV28	TRBJ2-7	15	CASSPRDRVSYEQYF
TRBD2	TRBV7-9	TRBJ2-3	21	CASSLYVSWTSGRIGTDTQYF
NA	TRBV19	TRBJ1-2	15	CATLPRDTLPYGYTF
NA	TRBV4-1	TRBJ2-7	16	CASSQVVTASSYEQYF
NA	TRBV6-1	TRBJ2-3	15	CATRIGTGKTDTQYF
NA	TRBV7-9	TRBJ1-2	13	CASSGTLSYGYTF
NA	TRBV7-3	TRBJ2-2	15	CASSLTSANTGELFF
NA	TRBV5-1	TRBJ2-7	14	CASSSPGHVAEQYF
TRBD2	TRBV9	NA	15	CAISVGAGGRDEQFF
NA	TRBV6-2/TRBV6-3	TRBJ1-1	17	CASSEGRSPRLDTEAFF
TRBD2	TRBV7-9	TRBJ2-3	15	CASSLRGLAADTQYF
NA	TRBV6-5	TRBJ2-2	14	CASSFGRSGGELFF
NA	TRBV5-1	TRBJ1-1	15	CASSLSGKEGTEAFF
NA	TRBV6-1	TRBJ2-7	15	CAGSVGAASPYEQYF
TRBD1	TRBV11-3	TRBJ1-2	13	CASSFGTGDGYTF
NA	TRBV6-5	TRBJ1-2	14	CASSYEEINYGYTF
NA	TRBV6-1	TRBJ2-2	15	CASRTGQSWTGELFF
TRBD2	TRBV3-1	TRBJ2-3	17	CASSQLVAGGGTDTQYF
NA	TRBV11-3	TRBJ2-7	12	CASSRQDYEQYF
TRBD1	TRBV3-1	TRBJ2-5	15	CASRLDRGAQETQYF
NA	TRBV6-5	TRBJ1-2	15	CASSYSTPGEGGYTF
NA	TRBV30	TRBJ2-7	13	CAWSLGGSYEQYF
TRBD2	TRBV15	TRBJ2-7	13	CATGSLAGEEQYF
NA	TRBV20-1	TRBJ1-4	14	CSARDRRGNEKLFF
NA	TRBV6-5	TRBJ2-2	17	CASSYSPRTVSTGELFF
NA	TRBV10-2	TRBJ1-2	12	CASRKDDYGYTF
NA	TRBV11-2	TRBJ2-1	14	CASSPAGSYNEQFF
NA	TRBV24-1	TRBJ1-2	13	CATSENQRYGYTF
NA	TRBV7-9	TRBJ1-1	13	CASSLTDNTEAFF
TRBD2	TRBV6-2/TRBV6-3	TRBJ2-2	16	CAIGLISGRGTGEPFF
TRBD1	TRBV12-3/TRBV12-4	TRBJ2-3	15	CASRGGQASKDTQYF